This TCR beta chain is drawn from a study of CD8 T cells in ankylosing spondylitis. Overall study results and limits: Past research had described some motif variants in reactive arthritis synovial fluid and blood. Roughly eight highly homologous variants made up a TCR beta motif that seemed to typify ankylosing spondylitis blood. Clones linked with disease were CD8+ and fairly uncommon in the peripheral blood.

Construction of TCR beta libraries was performed using quantitative 5'-RACE with molecular barcodes. TCRdb processed the 5' RACE reads anew with MiXCR; each CDR3 protein has one entry. This repertoire shows 250,000 to 300,000 distinct CDR3 sequences, around 19% found once; its top ten account for roughly 8.3%. The V and J ends lost 6 bases and 1 base respectively, with 9 bases between them. Germline V gives CDR1 SQVTM, CDR2 ANQGSEA. The CDR3 is made up of 12 amino acids. In the case of this clonotype: Antigen: not known.

V usage is TRBV29-1 and J usage is TRBJ2-5; D unresolved. The sequenced sample was blood, either unsorted or a sorted T cell fraction (not recorded which). The sequence came from a male donor with ankylosing spondylitis or in good health (not recorded which). DNA for the CDR3: TGCAGCGTGGGCCAAGTCCAAGAGACCCAGTACTTC. Amino acids: CSVGQVQETQYF.